The 11 T cell receptor beta chains below come from one sample, sequenced in a study of T-cell reconstitution after alpha-beta-depleted transplantation in children. Library preparation (for TCRbeta) was performed with unique molecular identifiers. TCRdb re-derived calls from the PCR reads in MiXCR, one entry per CDR3 protein. The profile covers fewer than 200,000 distinct CDR3 sequences, with over 5.5% appearing a single time and around 3% taken by the ten largest. The sample consisted of PBMCs from the stem cell graft donor, taken from the stem cell graft. The source of these receptors is a human donor who donated a stem cell graft to a child with Wiskott-Aldrich syndrome.

This clonotype has at least ten counts. This chain joins TRBV3-1 and TRBJ2-1, with D hard to call. The CDR3 length is 17 residues. Germline CDR1 LGHDT, CDR2 YNNKEL (reference sequence). V lost 0 bases to trimming and J lost 0 bases, with 12 bases between them. CDR3 sequence reads: CASSQDGSVYSYNEQFF. CDR3 bases: TGTGCCAGCAGCCAAGACGGCAGCGTATACTCCTACAATGAGCAGTTCTTC.

Written as DNA, the CDR3 is TGTGCCAGCTCACCCCAAAGGGGTGGGTTGAATGAAAAACTGTTTTTT. Protein sequence: CASSPQRGGLNEKLFF. The chain is built from TRBV18 and TRBJ1-4, with D possibly TRBD1 on 5 matching bases. Per germline, CDR1 KGHSH and CDR2 LQKENI. The V and J ends lost 3 bases and 5 bases respectively, with 16 bases between them. The CDR3 runs 16 residues.

This clonotype was counted many times. The V and J genes are TRBV9 and TRBJ2-5; D call uncertain. Germline V gene sequence: CDR1 SGDLS, CDR2 YYNGEE. This CDR3 contains 13 residues. V gave up 0 bases and J gave up 5 bases, with 8 bases separating them. CDR3 residues: CASSVALRETQYF. The DNA for the CDR3 is TGTGCCAGCAGCGTAGCTTTGCGGGAGACCCAGTACTTC.

The sample holds a few counts of this clonotype. This chain uses TRBV18 with TRBJ2-3; D possibly matches TRBD1 or TRBD2 (5 bases each). Germline V gene sequence: CDR1 KGHSH, CDR2 LQKENI. V was pared by 2 bases and J by 6 bases, with 15 bases between. The CDR3 loop spans 15 amino acids. CDR3: CASSPKGTRSDTQYF. CDR3 DNA: TGTGCCAGCTCACCAAAGGGGACCCGATCGGATACGCAGTATTTT.

At least ten counts were recorded for this clonotype. This rearrangement joins TRBV24-1 to TRBJ1-2; D is ambiguous. V was shortened by 0 bases and J by 11 bases, with 12 bases between the two germline ends. Germline-derived CDR1 and CDR2 are KGHDR and SFDVKD. The CDR3 runs 13 residues. The CDR3 sequence is CATSDLGQQLYTF. CDR3 sequence (DNA): TGTGCCACCAGTGATTTGGGCCAGCAACTATACACCTTC.

This clonotype was seen many times. The rearrangement uses TRBV5-1 and TRBJ2-7; D is unresolved. The CDR3 is 15 residues long. Germline V gene lookup returns CDR1 SGHRS and CDR2 YFSETQ. V lost 0 bases to trimming and J lost 2 bases, with 12 bases between them. CDR3 sequence: CASSLGLSGPYEQYF. The CDR3 bases are TGCGCCAGCAGCTTGGGACTTTCAGGCCCCTACGAGCAGTACTTC.

The gene calls are TRBV5-1 and TRBJ2-2; D is uncertain. Germline assignment: CDR1 SGHRS and CDR2 YFSETQ. The CDR3 runs to 14 residues. V lost 0 bases and J 6 bases, leaving 9 bases between the germline ends. CDR3 loop: CASSLVRNPGELFF. CDR3 DNA: TGCGCCAGCAGCTTGGTTAGGAATCCCGGGGAGCTGTTTTTT.

This clonotype occurred many times. The chain employs TRBV24-1 and TRBJ2-1; D may be TRBD1 (5 bases). The CDR3 is 17 residues long. The V end lost 4 bases, the J end lost 2 bases, and 17 bases lay between the germline ends. Germline V CDR1 and CDR2: KGHDR, SFDVKD. CDR3 region: CATSDRTSVRAYNEQFF. CDR3 DNA sequence: TGTGCCACCAGTGACCGTACATCGGTCAGGGCCTACAATGAGCAGTTCTTC.

This clonotype was seen only a few times. This rearrangement joins TRBV16 to TRBJ1-3; no clear D. The CDR3 is 15 residues long. Trimming removed 4 bases at V and 1 base at J, with 11 bases between. The germline gives CDR1 KGHSY, CDR2 FQNENV. The CDR3 bases are TGTGCCAGCAGCCCACGCCAGCATTCTGGAAACACCATATATTTT. It encodes CASSPRQHSGNTIYF.

Ten or more counts support this clonotype. The genes are TRBV3-1 and TRBJ1-2; D possibly corresponds to TRBD1 (5 bases). CDR1 is LGHDT and CDR2 is YNNKEL in the germline V gene (reference sequence). This CDR3 is 14 amino acids long. Trimming removed 1 base from V and 3 bases from J, with 9 bases in between. CDR3 protein: CASSQGIGDYGYTF. As DNA, the CDR3 is TGTGCCAGCAGCCAAGGCATAGGGGACTATGGCTACACCTTC.

This clonotype turned up a few times. The chain recombines TRBV7-9 with TRBJ2-1; D is undetermined. The V and J ends lost 10 bases and 12 bases respectively, with 13 bases between them. Germline CDR1 is SEHNR and CDR2 is FQNEAQ (reference sequence). CDR3 size: 10 residues. The CDR3 sequence: CAKGLTVQFF. The CDR3 DNA is TGTGCCAAGGGCCTAACCGTGCAGTTCTTC.